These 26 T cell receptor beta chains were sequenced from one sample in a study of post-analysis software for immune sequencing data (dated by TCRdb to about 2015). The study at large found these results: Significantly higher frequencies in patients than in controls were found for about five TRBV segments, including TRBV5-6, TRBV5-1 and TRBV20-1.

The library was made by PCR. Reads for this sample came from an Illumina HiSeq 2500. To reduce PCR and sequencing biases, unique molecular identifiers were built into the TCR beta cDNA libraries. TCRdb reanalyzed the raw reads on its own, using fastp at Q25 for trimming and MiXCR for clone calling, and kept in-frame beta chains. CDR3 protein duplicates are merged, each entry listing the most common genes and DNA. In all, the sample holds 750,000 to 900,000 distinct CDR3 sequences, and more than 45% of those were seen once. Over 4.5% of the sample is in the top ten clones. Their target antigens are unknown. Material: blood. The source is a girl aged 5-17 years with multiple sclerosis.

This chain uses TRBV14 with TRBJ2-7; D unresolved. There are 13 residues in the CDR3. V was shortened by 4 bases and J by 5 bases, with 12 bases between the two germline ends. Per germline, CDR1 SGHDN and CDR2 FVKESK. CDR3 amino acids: CASSPLRRHEQYF. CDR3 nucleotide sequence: TGTGCCAGCAGCCCCCTGCGGCGGCACGAGCAGTACTTC.

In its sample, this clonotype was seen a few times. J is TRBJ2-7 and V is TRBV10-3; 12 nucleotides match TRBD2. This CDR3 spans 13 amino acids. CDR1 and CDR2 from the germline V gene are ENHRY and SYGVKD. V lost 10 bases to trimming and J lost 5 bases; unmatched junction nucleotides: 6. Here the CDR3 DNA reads TGTGCCACCGAACTAGCGGGAGGCGACGAGCAGTACTTC. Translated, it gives CATELAGGDEQYF.

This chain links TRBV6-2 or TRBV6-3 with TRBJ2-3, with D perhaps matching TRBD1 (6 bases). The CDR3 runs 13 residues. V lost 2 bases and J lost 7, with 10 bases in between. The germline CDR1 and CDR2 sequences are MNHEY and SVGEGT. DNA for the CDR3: TGTGCCAGCAGTTACCCGGGACACTATACGCAGTATTTT. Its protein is CASSYPGHYTQYF.

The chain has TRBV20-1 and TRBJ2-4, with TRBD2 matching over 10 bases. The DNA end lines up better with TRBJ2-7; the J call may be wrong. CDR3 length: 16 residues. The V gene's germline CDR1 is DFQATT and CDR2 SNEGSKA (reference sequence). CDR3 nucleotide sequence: TGCAGTGCTAGTGGACTAGCGGTTCCCCAAGGGCACGAGCAGTACTTC. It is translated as CSASGLAVPQGHEQYF.

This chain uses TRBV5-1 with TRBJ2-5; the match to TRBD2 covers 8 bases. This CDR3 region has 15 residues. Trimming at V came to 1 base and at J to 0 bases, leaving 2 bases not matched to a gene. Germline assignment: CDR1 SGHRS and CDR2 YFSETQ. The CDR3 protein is CASSLLRGDQETQYF. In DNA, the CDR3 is TGCGCCAGCAGCTTGTTGCGGGGGGACCAAGAGACCCAGTACTTC.

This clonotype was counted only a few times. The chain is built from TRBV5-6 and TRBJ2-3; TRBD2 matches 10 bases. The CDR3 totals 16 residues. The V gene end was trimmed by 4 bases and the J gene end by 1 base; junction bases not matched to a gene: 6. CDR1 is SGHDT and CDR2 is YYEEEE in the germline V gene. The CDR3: CASSVPTSGGTDTQYF. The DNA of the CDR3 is TGTGCCAGCAGCGTCCCCACTAGCGGGGGCACAGATACGCAGTATTTT.

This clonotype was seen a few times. The chain's CDR3 is CAISPDGNKETQYF. The CDR3 DNA sequence: TGTGCCATCAGTCCCGACGGAAACAAAGAGACCCAGTACTTC. The rearrangement uses TRBV10-3 and TRBJ2-5; D uncertain. The CDR3 covers 14 residues. V lost 5 bases and J lost 3, with 13 bases in between. The germline V gene encodes CDR1 ENHRY and CDR2 SYGVKD.

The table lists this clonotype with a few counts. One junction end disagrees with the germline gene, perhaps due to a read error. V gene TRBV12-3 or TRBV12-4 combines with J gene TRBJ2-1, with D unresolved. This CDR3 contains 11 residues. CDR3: CASSSPNAQFF. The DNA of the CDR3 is TGTGCCAGCAGTTCCCCCAATGCGCAGTTCTTC.

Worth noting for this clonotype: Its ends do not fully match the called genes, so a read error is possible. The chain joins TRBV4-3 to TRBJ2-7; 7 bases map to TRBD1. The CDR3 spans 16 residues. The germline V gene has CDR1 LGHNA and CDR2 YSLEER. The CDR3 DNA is TGCGCCAGCAGTCAAGTATCCCGGGACAGTTTCTACGAGCAGTACTTC. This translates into CASSQVSRDSFYEQYF.

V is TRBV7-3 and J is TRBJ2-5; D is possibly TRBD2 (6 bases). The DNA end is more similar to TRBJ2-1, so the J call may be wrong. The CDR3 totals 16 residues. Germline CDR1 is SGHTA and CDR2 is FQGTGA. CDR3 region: CASSLTGTPTQETQFF. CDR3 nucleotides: TGTGCCAGCAGCTTAACCGGGACTCCCACTCAAGAGACCCAGTTCTTC.

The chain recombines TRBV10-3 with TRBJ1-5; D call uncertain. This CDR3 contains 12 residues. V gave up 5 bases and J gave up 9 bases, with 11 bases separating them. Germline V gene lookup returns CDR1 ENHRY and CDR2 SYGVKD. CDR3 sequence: CAISHSIAPQHF. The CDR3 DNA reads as TGTGCCATCAGTCACAGTATCGCGCCCCAGCATTTT.

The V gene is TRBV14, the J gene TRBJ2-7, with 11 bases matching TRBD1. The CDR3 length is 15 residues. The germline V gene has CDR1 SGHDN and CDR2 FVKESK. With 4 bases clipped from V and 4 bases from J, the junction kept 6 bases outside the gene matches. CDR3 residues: CASSPGTGGFYEQYF. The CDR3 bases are TGTGCCAGCAGCCCCGGGACAGGGGGATTTTACGAGCAGTACTTC. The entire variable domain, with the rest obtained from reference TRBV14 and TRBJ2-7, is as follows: EAGVTQFPSHSVIEKGQTVTLRCDPISGHDNLYWYRRVMGKEIKFLLHFVKESKQDESGMPNNRFLAERTGGTYSTLKVQPAELEDSGVYFCASSPGTGGFYEQYFGPGTRLTVT.

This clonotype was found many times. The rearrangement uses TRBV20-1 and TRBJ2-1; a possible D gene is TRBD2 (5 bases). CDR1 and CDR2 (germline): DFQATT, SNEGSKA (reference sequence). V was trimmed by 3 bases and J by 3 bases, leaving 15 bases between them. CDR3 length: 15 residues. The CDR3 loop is CSASGAGLFYNEQFF. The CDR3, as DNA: TGCAGTGCTAGCGGCGCGGGCCTCTTCTACAATGAGCAGTTCTTC.

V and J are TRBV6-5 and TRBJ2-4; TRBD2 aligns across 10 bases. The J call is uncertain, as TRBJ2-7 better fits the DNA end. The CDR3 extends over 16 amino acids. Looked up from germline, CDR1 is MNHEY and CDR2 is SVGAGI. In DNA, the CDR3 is TGTGCCAGCAGCCCCATAGTCAGCGGGAGGGTATTCGAGCAGTACTTC. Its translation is CASSPIVSGRVFEQYF.

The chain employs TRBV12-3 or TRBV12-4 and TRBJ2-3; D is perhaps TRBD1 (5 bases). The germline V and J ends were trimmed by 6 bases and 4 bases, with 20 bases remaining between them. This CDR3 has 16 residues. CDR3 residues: CASSPRPPQGPDTQYF. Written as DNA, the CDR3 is TGTGCCAGCAGCCCACGGCCCCCCCAGGGTCCAGATACGCAGTATTTT.

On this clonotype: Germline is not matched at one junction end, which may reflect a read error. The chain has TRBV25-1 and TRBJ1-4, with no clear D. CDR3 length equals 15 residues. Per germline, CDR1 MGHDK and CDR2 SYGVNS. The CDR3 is CAGSELGQTAEKLFF. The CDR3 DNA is TGTGCCGGCAGTGAACTCGGCCAAACGGCAGAAAAACTGTTTTTT.

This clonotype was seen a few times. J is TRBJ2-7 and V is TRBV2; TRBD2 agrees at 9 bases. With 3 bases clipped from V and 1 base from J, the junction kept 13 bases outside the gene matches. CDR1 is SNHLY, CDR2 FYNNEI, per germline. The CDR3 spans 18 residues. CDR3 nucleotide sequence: TGTGCCAGCAGTGATCGTCACTTCGCACTAGCGGGTTCCTACGAGCAGTACTTC. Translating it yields CASSDRHFALAGSYEQYF. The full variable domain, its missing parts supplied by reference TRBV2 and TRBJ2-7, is EPEVTQTPSHQVTQMGQEVILRCVPISNHLYFYWYRQILGQKVEFLVSFYNNEISEKSEIFDDQFSVERPDGSNFTLKIRSTKLEDSAMYFCASSDRHFALAGSYEQYFGPGTRLTVT.

The CDR3 DNA sequence: TGTGCCATCAGTGGGGGACTGGGGATAACCTACGAGCAGTACTTC. It yields the protein CAISGGLGITYEQYF. The J gene is TRBJ2-7, the V gene TRBV10-3, with D possibly TRBD2 on 6 matching bases. V was trimmed by 4 bases and J by 2 bases, leaving 15 bases between them. Germline V gene sequence: CDR1 ENHRY, CDR2 SYGVKD. CDR3 size: 15 residues.

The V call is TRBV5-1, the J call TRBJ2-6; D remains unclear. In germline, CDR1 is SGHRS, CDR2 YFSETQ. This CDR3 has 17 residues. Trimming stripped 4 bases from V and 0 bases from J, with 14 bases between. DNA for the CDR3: TGCGCCAGCAGCCCGACGTCGTCGTTCTCTGGGGCCAACGTCCTGACTTTC. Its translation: CASSPTSSFSGANVLTF.

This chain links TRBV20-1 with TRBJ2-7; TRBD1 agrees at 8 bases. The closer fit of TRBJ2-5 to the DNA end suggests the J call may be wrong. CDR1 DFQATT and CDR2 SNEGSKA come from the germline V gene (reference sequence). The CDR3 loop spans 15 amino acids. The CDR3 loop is CSAWTGKRVGETQYF. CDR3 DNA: TGCAGTGCCTGGACAGGGAAGAGAGTTGGAGAGACCCAGTACTTC.

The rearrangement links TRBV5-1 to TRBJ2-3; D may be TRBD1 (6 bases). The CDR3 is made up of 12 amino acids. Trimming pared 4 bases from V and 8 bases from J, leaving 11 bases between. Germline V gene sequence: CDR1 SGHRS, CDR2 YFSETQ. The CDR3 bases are TGCGCCAGCAGCCCCGTCAGGGGTACGCAGTATTTT. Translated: CASSPVRGTQYF.

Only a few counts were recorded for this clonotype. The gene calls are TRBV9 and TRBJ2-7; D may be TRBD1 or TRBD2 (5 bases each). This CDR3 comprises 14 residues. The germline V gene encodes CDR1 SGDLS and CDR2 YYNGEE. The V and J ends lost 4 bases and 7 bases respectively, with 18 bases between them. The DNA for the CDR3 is TGTGCCAGCAGCCAAGGGACCGGACAATTGGAGCAGTACTTC. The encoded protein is CASSQGTGQLEQYF.

Here the CDR3 DNA reads TGTGCCAGCAGGCTCTTCCCCAGGGAGCGGGTATTCAATGAGCAGTTCTTC. This gives the protein CASRLFPRERVFNEQFF. The chain employs TRBV7-9 and TRBJ2-1; maybe TRBD2 (6 bases). Per germline, CDR1 SEHNR and CDR2 FQNEAQ (reference sequence). V lost 6 bases and J lost 6, with 24 bases in between. The length of the CDR3 is 17 residues.

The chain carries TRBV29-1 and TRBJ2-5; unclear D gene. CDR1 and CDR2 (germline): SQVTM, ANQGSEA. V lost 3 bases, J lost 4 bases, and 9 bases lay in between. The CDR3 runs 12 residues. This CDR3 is CSVDHSLETQYF. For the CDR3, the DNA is TGCAGCGTTGATCACAGCCTAGAGACCCAGTACTTC.

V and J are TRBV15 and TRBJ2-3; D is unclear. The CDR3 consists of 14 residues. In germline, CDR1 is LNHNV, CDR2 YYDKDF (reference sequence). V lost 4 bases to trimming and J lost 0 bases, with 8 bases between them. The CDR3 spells CATSTESSTDTQYF. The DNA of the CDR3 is TGTGCCACCAGCACCGAGAGTAGCACAGATACGCAGTATTTT.

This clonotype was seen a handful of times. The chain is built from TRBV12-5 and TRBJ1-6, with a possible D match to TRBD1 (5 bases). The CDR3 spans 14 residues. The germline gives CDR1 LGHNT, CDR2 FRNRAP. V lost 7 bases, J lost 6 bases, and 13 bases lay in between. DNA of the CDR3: TGTGCTAGTGCCAGGGTAGGAGGTAATTCACCCCTCCACTTT. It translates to CASARVGGNSPLHF. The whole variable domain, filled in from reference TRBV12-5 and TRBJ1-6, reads DARVTQTPRHKVTEMGQEVTMRCQPILGHNTVFWYRQTMMQGLELLAYFRNRAPLDDSGMPKDRFSAEMPDATLATLKIQPSEPRDSAVYFCASARVGGNSPLHFGNGTRLTVT.